The rows below give T cell receptor beta chains drawn from one sample of a study of long-term antiretroviral therapy in people with HIV. Sequencing used immunoSEQ multiplex PCR; TCRdb keeps in-frame clones, though not all of them. The table has 32,000 or so clones, 85% seen once. The sample was unsorted PBMCs, taken roughly 3.3 years after starting antiretroviral therapy. All receptors derive from a man aged 18-30 years with HIV. CDR3s include the opening cysteine and the closing phenylalanine or tryptophan. The D gene is left open where the match is weak.

V	length	D	J	CDR3	DNA
TRBV6-1	14	NA	TRBJ2-7	CASRGELSSYEQYF	TGTGCCAGCAGGGGCGAGCTTTCATCCTACGAGCAGTACTTC
TRBV5-4	14	NA	TRBJ2-3	CASSFPGGTDTQYF	TGTGCCAGCAGCTTCCCAGGGGGCACAGATACGCAGTATTTT
TRBV10-3	12	NA	TRBJ1-1	CAISAANTEAFF	TGTGCCATCAGTGCTGCTAACACTGAAGCTTTCTTT
TRBV2	15	NA	TRBJ1-6	CASSEWPRPNSPLHF	TGTGCCAGCAGTGAATGGCCCCGGCCTAATTCACCCCTCCACTTT
TRBV15	18	TRBD1	TRBJ2-3	CATSRDLPGTGNTDTQYF	TGTGCCACCAGCAGAGATCTCCCCGGGACAGGGAACACAGATACGCAGTATTTT
TRBV7-3	13	NA	TRBJ1-1	CASSPGGRTEAFF	TGTGCCAGCAGCCCGGGGGGGCGTACTGAAGCTTTCTTT
TRBV7-6	15	NA	TRBJ1-5	CASSLGVEGNQPQHF	TGTGCCAGCAGCTTAGGAGTGGAAGGCAATCAGCCCCAGCATTTT
TRBV9	14	NA	TRBJ1-1	CASSPAGQNTEAFF	TGTGCCAGCAGCCCCGCGGGGCAGAACACTGAAGCTTTCTTT
TRBV30	15	NA	TRBJ1-1	CAWSVRGTQNTEAFF	TGTGCCTGGAGTGTACGTGGGACCCAGAACACTGAAGCTTTCTTT
TRBV5-1	15	TRBD2	TRBJ2-7	CASSAAGLAGWEQYF	TGCGCCAGCAGCGCCGCGGGACTAGCGGGGTGGGAGCAGTACTTC
TRBV7-9	13	NA	TRBJ2-1	CASSLGSLNEQFF	TGTGCCAGCAGCTTAGGTTCCTTGAATGAGCAGTTCTTC